A single T cell receptor beta chain is shown here with its context. Original data processing: Estimated nucleated cell counts came from reference gene primer amplification. The table came from immunoSEQ multiplex PCR; TCRdb's copy has only in-frame clones and leaves some out. V and J calls plus clone size are reproduced from that table; the DNA served to infer D and trimming. The sample shows 70,000 to 100,000 clones, 60% to 80% of them seen only once. The data were taken from a study of blood T cell repertoires in COVID-19. About the research overall: COVID-19 samples, acute and convalescent, were from the United States, Italy and Spain. PBMCs, B-cell-depleted T cells, or T cells were the source of the cDNA or gDNA that made up the material.

The CDR3 length is 15 residues. Trimming took 0 bases from V and 0 from J, leaving 8 bases between them. Germline values: CDR1 LGHNA, CDR2 YNFKEQ. The sequence was obtained from a woman in her 50s with acute or convalescent COVID-19. Sequencing input: peripheral blood. This chain links TRBV4-2 with TRBJ1-1, with D maybe TRBD1 (5 bases). CDR3 loop: CASSQDNRLNTEAFF. Here the CDR3 DNA reads TGTGCCAGCAGCCAAGATAACAGGCTGAACACTGAAGCTTTCTTT.